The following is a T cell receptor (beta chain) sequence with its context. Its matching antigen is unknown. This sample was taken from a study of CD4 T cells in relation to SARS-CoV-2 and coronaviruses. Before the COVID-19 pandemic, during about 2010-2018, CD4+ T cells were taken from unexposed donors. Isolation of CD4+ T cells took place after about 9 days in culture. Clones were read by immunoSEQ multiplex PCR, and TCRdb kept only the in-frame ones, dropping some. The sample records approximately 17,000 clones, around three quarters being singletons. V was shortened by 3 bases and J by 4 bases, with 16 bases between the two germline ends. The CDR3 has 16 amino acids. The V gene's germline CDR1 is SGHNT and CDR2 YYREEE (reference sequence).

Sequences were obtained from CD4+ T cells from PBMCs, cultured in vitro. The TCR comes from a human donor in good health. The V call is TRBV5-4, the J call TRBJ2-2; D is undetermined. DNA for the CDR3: TGTGCCAGCAGCTCTCGGTTCGCAGGTGTCACCGGGGAGCTGTTTTTT. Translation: CASSSRFAGVTGELFF.